These 15 T cell receptor beta chains were sequenced from one sample in a study of cytomegalovirus exposure and HLA in healthy donors. PCR amplification relied on 60 Vbeta primers (plus 13 Jbeta primers). The table came from immunoSEQ multiplex PCR; TCRdb's copy has only in-frame clones and leaves some out. Of 55,000 to 65,000 clones in the sample, 65% to 90% were seen once. Sequenced material: PBMCs. The source of these receptors is a female donor in good health and CMV-seronegative.

The rearrangement uses TRBV11-2 and TRBJ2-2; 7 nucleotides match TRBD2. Germline loops: CDR1 SGHAT, CDR2 FQNNGV. The CDR3 covers 17 residues. V shed 6 bases, J shed 6 bases, and the junction held 16 bases outside the gene matches. The CDR3 DNA reads as TGTGCCAGCAGGACTCGACTAGCCTTAGGGTTTTCCGGGGAGCTGTTTTTT. Translation gives CASRTRLALGFSGELFF.

The genes are TRBV7-2 and TRBJ1-5; D gene unclear. The V and J ends lost 5 bases and 1 base respectively, with 6 bases between them. Per the germline V gene, CDR1 is SGHTA and CDR2 is FQGNSA. CDR3 length: 13 amino acids. CDR3 bases: TGTGCCAGCAGCACGCAGAGCAATCAGCCCCAGCATTTT. Amino acid sequence: CASSTQSNQPQHF. Looking up the rest from reference TRBV7-2 and TRBJ1-5 gives the full variable domain: GAGVSQSPSNKVTEKGKDVELRCDPISGHTALYWYRQSLGQGLEFLIYFQGNSAPDKSGLPSDRFSAERTGGSVSTLTIQRTQQEDSAVYLCASSTQSNQPQHFGDGTRLSIL.

The chain combines TRBV7-2 with TRBJ2-7; 9 bases align to TRBD2. The CDR3 length is 14 residues. The germline CDR1 and CDR2 sequences are SGHTA and FQGNSA. V gave up 3 bases and J gave up 0 bases; unmatched junction bases: 0. The CDR3 region is CASSFSGSSYEQYF. The DNA for the CDR3 is TGTGCCAGCAGCTTTAGCGGGAGCTCCTACGAGCAGTACTTC.

The chain combines TRBV7-9 with TRBJ1-4; D unclear. Germline V CDR1 and CDR2: SEHNR, FQNEAQ (reference sequence). This CDR3 is 15 amino acids long. The V end was cut by 5 bases, the J end by 0 bases, with 10 bases between. As DNA, the CDR3 is TGTGCCAGCAGCCCCACAGATGCAACTAATGAAAAACTGTTTTTT. Translation: CASSPTDATNEKLFF.

V is TRBV4-1 and J is TRBJ2-1; TRBD2 matches 12 bases. V shed 2 bases, J shed 4 bases, and the junction held 6 bases outside the gene matches. Germline values: CDR1 MGHRA, CDR2 YSYEKL. The CDR3 loop spans 17 amino acids. The CDR3 is CASSQLPGLAGYNEQFF. CDR3 nucleotide sequence: TGCGCCAGCAGCCAATTGCCCGGACTAGCGGGATACAATGAGCAGTTCTTC.

The CDR3 protein is CASSQGTHRQVNYGYTF. The CDR3 coding sequence is TGTGCCAGCAGCCAAGGCACCCACCGACAGGTTAACTATGGCTACACCTTC. This chain joins TRBV4-2 and TRBJ1-2; possibly TRBD1 for D (6 bases). V was cut by 1 base and J by 1 base, with 16 bases left in between. The CDR3 covers 17 residues. CDR1 LGHNA and CDR2 YNFKEQ come from the germline V gene.

The chain uses TRBV2 and TRBJ1-6; D unclear. The germline gives CDR1 SNHLY, CDR2 FYNNEI. Trimming stripped 7 bases from V and 1 base from J, with 17 bases between. This CDR3 is 17 amino acids long. CDR3 loop: CASITDVLRSYNSPLHF. The CDR3 bases are TGTGCCAGCATCACCGATGTGCTGAGGTCCTATAATTCACCCCTCCACTTT.

This clone was counted only a few times. V usage is TRBV27 and J usage is TRBJ2-7; 9 bases map to TRBD2. The CDR3 consists of 14 residues. Per germline, CDR1 MNHEY and CDR2 SMNVEV (reference sequence). V was clipped by 9 bases and J by 3 bases; unmatched bases: 9. In nucleotides, the CDR3 is TGTGCCAGTTCCCTCGGGACTAGCATCTACGAGCAGTACTTC. Translation: CASSLGTSIYEQYF.

Only one count was recorded for this clone. The identical CDR3 is also encoded by other nucleotide sequences in the sample. The chain carries TRBV2 and TRBJ1-5; the D is unclear. Germline CDR1 reads SNHLY; CDR2 reads FYNNEI. The V end was cut by 8 bases, the J end by 0 bases, with 11 bases between. The CDR3 extends over 14 amino acids. CDR3 in DNA: TGTGCCAGCGGTACGGGATATAGCAATCAGCCCCAGCATTTT. Its translation is CASGTGYSNQPQHF.

The chain combines TRBV6-1 with TRBJ2-5; 7 nucleotides line up with TRBD1. This CDR3 is built from 14 residues. Germline values: CDR1 MNHNS, CDR2 SASEGT. V gave up 6 bases and J gave up 5 bases; unmatched junction bases: 9. CDR3 loop: CASRNHRGSETQYF. The CDR3 DNA reads TGTGCCAGCAGGAATCACAGGGGTAGCGAGACCCAGTACTTC.

The gene calls are TRBV28 and TRBJ2-1; unclear D gene. The V gene's germline CDR1 is MDHEN and CDR2 SYDVKM. V gave up 0 bases and J gave up 5 bases, with 5 bases separating them. The CDR3 sequence is 13 residues long. CDR3 sequence (DNA): TGTGCCAGCAGTTTATGGCTAGACAATGAGCAGTTCTTC. Translation gives CASSLWLDNEQFF.

V usage is TRBV11-3 and J usage is TRBJ2-1; 7 positions agree with TRBD2. Germline V gene data show CDR1 as SGHNT and CDR2 as YENEEA. The CDR3 spans 15 residues. The ends lost 5 bases at V and 2 bases at J; junction bases unmatched: 6. The CDR3 nucleotides are TGTGCCAGCAGCCCCGGGACTATAGCCTACAATGAGCAGTTCTTC. Translation: CASSPGTIAYNEQFF. The full variable domain, its missing parts supplied by reference TRBV11-3 and TRBJ2-1, is EAGVVQSPRYKIIEKKQPVAFWCNPISGHNTLYWYLQNLGQGPELLIRYENEEAVDDSQLPKDRFSAERLKGVDSTLKIQPAELGDSAVYLCASSPGTIAYNEQFFGPGTRLTVL.

The chain combines TRBV5-1 with TRBJ2-3; D call uncertain. Germline CDR1 is SGHRS and CDR2 is YFSETQ. This CDR3 contains 17 residues. V was trimmed by 0 bases and J by 0 bases, leaving 14 bases between them. The CDR3 region is CASSLARQARSTDTQYF. The CDR3 DNA follows: TGCGCCAGCAGCTTGGCCAGGCAGGCTCGAAGCACAGATACGCAGTATTTT.

The chain has TRBV6-5 and TRBJ1-1, with 7 bases fitting TRBD1. The CDR3 contains 13 residues. The germline V gene has CDR1 MNHEY and CDR2 SVGAGI. Losses at the gene ends were 5 bases for V and 6 bases for J; bases not matched to a gene: 6. In DNA, the CDR3 is TGTGCCAGCAGTAATCGACAGGGCGCTGAAGCTTTCTTT. Amino acids: CASSNRQGAEAFF.

This chain joins TRBV27 and TRBJ2-7; possibly TRBD1 for D (6 bases). Germline CDR1 reads MNHEY; CDR2 reads SMNVEV (reference sequence). CDR3 length: 13 residues. V was clipped by 8 bases and J by 3 bases, with 14 bases between them. The CDR3 DNA is TGTGCCAGCGGACGAGGACAGCGCTACGAGCAGTACTTC. Translating gives CASGRGQRYEQYF.